Listed here is a single T cell receptor beta chain. This CDR3 region has 16 residues. Germline loops: CDR1 SGHVS, CDR2 FQNEAQ. The ends lost 2 bases at V and 5 bases at J; junction bases unmatched: 5. This entry belongs to a study of cytomegalovirus exposure and HLA in healthy donors. Study context: Findings of an earlier analysis included about 120 million unique TCR beta sequences from 200 million or so T cells.

The study ran its PCR with 60 Vbeta and 13 Jbeta primers. The method was immunoSEQ multiplex PCR; TCRdb's version includes in-frame clones alone and lacks a portion of them. The table lists about 170,000 clones. This clonotype was obtained from an older woman in good health and CMV-seronegative. The V call is TRBV7-8, the J call TRBJ2-1, with TRBD1 matching 11 bases. The sequencing sample was made of PBMCs. The CDR3 DNA follows: TGTGCCAGCAGCTTACCCCCGGGACAGGGGGACAATGAGCAGTTCTTC. This sequence encodes CASSLPPGQGDNEQFF.